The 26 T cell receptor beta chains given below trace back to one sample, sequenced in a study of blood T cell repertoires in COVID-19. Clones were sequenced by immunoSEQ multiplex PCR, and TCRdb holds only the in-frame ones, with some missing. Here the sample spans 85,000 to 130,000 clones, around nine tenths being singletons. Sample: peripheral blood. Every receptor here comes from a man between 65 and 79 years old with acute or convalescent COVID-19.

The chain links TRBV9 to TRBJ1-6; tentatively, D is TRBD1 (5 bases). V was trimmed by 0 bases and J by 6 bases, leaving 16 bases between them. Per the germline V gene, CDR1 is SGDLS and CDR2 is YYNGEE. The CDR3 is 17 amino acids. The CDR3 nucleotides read TGTGCCAGCAGCGTAGGGCAGGGCTCGGGTAGTAATTCACCCCTCCACTTT. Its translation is CASSVGQGSGSNSPLHF.

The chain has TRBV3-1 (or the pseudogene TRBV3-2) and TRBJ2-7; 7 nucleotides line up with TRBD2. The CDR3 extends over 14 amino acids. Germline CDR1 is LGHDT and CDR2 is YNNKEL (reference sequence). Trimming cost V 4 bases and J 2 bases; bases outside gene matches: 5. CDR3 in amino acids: CASSLQRGAYEQYF. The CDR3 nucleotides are TGTGCCAGCAGCCTCCAGCGGGGAGCCTACGAGCAGTACTTC.

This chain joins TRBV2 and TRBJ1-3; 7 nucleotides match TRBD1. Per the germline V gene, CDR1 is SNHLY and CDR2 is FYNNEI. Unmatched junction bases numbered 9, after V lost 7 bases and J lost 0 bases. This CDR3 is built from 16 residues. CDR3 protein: CASIEGGGYSGNTIYF. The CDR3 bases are TGTGCCAGCATCGAAGGGGGCGGTTACTCTGGAAACACCATATATTTT.

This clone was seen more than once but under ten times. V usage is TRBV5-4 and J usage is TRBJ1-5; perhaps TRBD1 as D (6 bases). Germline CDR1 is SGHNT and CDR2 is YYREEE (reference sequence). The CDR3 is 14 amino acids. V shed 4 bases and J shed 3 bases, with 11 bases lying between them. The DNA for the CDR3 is TGTGCCAGCAGCCGAGGGGGAGACAATCAGCCCCAGCATTTT. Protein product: CASSRGGDNQPQHF.

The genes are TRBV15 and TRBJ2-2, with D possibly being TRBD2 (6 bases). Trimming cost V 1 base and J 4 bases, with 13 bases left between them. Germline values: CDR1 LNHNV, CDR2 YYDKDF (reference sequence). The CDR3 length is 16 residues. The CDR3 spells CATSRVGGLSTGELFF. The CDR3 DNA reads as TGTGCCACCAGCAGAGTTGGGGGACTTTCCACCGGGGAGCTGTTTTTT.

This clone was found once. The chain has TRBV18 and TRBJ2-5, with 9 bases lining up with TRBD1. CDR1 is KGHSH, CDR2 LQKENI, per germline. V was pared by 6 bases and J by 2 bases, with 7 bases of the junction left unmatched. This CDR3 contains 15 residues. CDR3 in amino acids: CASSLNRGPQETQYF. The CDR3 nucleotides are TGTGCCAGCTCCCTCAACAGGGGGCCGCAAGAGACCCAGTACTTC.

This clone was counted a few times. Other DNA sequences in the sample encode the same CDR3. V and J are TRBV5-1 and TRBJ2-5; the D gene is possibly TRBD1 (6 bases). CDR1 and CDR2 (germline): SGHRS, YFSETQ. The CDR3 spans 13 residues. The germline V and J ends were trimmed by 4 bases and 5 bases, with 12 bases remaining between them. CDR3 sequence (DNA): TGCGCCAGCAGCCCAAGACAGGCGGAGACCCAGTACTTC. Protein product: CASSPRQAETQYF.

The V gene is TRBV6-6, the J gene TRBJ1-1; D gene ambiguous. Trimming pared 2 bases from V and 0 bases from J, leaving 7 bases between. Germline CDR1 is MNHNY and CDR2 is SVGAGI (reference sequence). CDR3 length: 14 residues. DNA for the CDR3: TGTGCCAGCAGTTACGGGCGAATGAACACTGAAGCTTTCTTT. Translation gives CASSYGRMNTEAFF.

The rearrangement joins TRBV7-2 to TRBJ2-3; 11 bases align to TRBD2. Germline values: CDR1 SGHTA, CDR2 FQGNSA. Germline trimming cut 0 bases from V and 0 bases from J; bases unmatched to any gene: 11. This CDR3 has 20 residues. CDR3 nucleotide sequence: TGTGCCAGCAGCTTAGCGCTCTTAGCGGGGGGGACCTCTAGCACAGATACGCAGTATTTT. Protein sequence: CASSLALLAGGTSSTDTQYF.

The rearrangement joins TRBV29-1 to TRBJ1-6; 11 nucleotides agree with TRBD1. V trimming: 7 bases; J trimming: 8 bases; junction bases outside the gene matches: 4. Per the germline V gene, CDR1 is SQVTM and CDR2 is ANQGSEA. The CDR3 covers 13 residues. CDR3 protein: CSARDRGDSPLHF. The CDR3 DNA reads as TGCAGCGCTCGGGACAGGGGGGATTCACCCCTCCACTTT.

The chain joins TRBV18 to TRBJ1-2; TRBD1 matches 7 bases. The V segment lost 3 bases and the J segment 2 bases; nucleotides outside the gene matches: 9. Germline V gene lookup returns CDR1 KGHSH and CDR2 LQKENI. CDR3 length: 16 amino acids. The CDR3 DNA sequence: TGTGCCAGCTCACCTCCCGCAGGGGGGCCCAACTATGGCTACACCTTC. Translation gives CASSPPAGGPNYGYTF.

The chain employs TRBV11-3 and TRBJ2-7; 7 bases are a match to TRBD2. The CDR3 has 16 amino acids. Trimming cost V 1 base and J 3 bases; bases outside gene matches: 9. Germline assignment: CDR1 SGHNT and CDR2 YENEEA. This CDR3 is CASSLGPPGRIYEQYF. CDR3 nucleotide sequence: TGTGCCAGCAGCTTAGGGCCCCCCGGGAGGATCTACGAGCAGTACTTC. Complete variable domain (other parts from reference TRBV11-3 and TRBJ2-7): EAGVVQSPRYKIIEKKQPVAFWCNPISGHNTLYWYLQNLGQGPELLIRYENEEAVDDSQLPKDRFSAERLKGVDSTLKIQPAELGDSAVYLCASSLGPPGRIYEQYFGPGTRLTVT.

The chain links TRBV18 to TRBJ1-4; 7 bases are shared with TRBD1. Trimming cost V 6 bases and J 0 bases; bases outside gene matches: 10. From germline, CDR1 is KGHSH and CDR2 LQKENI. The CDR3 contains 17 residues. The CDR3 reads CASSSRQGPATNEKLFF. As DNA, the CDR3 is TGTGCCAGCTCTTCCAGACAGGGCCCTGCAACTAATGAAAAACTGTTTTTT.

The DNA of the CDR3 is TGTGCCAGCAGCTTAGGGGACTTCGGGGGAGATACGCAGTATTTT. Translated, it gives CASSLGDFGGDTQYF. The J gene is TRBJ2-3, the V gene TRBV7-6, with D maybe TRBD2 (6 bases). The V end lost 1 base, the J end lost 5 bases, and 13 bases lay between the germline ends. Germline V gene data show CDR1 as SGHVS and CDR2 as FNYEAQ. The CDR3 runs 15 residues.

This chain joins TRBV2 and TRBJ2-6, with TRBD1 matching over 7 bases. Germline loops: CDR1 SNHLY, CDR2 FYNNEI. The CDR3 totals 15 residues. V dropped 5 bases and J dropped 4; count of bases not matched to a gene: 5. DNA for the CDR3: TGTGCCAGCAGTTTTCGACAGGGAGGGGCCAACGTCCTGACTTTC. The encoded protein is CASSFRQGGANVLTF.

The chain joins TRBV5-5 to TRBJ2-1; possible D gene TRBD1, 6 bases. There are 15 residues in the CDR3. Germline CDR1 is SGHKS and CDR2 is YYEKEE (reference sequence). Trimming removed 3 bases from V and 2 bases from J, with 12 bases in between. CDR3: CASSSHRDPYNEQFF. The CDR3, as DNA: TGTGCCAGCAGCTCGCACAGGGACCCCTACAATGAGCAGTTCTTC.

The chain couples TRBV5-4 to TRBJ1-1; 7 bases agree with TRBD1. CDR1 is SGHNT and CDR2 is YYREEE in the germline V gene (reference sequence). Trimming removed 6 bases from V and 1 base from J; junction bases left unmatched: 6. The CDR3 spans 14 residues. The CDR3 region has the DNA TGTGCCAGCACCCTAAGGGGGCAGAACACTGAAGCTTTCTTT. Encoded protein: CASTLRGQNTEAFF.

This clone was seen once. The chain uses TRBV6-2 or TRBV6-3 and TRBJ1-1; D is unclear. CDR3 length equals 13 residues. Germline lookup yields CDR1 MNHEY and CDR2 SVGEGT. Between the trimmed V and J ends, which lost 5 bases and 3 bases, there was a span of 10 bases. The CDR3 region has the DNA TGTGCCAGCAGTCTTGGGAGTCACACTGAAGCTTTCTTT. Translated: CASSLGSHTEAFF.

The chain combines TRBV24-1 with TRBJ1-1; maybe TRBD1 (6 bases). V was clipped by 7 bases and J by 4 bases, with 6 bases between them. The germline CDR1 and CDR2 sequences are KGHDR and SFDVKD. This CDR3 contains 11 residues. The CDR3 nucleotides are TGTGCCACCAGCAGGGGCACTGAAGCTTTCTTT. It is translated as CATSRGTEAFF.

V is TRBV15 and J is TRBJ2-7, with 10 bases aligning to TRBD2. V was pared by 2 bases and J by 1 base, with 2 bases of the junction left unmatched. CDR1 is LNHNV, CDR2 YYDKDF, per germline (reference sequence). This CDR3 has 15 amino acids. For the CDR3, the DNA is TGTGCCACCAGCAGACGAGCGGGAGGGTCCTACGAGCAGTACTTC. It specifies CATSRRAGGSYEQYF.

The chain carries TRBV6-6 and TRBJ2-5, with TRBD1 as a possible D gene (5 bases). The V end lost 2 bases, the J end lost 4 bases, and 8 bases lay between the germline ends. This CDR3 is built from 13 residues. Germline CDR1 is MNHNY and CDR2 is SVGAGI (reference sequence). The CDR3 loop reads CASSYGQGETQYF. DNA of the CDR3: TGTGCCAGCAGTTACGGGCAGGGAGAGACCCAGTACTTC.

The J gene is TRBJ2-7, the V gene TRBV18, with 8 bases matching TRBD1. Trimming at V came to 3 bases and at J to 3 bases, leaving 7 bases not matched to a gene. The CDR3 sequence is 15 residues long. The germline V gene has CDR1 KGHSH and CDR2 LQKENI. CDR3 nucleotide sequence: TGTGCCAGCTCACCCTCGGACAGGGAGATCTACGAGCAGTACTTC. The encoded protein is CASSPSDREIYEQYF.

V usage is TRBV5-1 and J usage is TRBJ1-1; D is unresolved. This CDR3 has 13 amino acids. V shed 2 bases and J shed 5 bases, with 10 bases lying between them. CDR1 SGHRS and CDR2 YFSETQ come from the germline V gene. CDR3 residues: CASSFSGETEAFF. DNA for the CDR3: TGCGCCAGCAGCTTTAGTGGTGAAACTGAAGCTTTCTTT.

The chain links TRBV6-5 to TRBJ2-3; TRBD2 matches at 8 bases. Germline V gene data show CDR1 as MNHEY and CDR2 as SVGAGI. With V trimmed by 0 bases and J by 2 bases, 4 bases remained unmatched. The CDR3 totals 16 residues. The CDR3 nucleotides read TGTGCCAGCAGTTACTCGCCGGGGGGGACCACAGATACGCAGTATTTT. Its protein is CASSYSPGGTTDTQYF.

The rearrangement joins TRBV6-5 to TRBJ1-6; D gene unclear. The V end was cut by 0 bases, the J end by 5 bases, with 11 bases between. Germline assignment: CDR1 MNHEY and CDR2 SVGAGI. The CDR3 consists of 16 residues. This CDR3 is CASSYSGRVHNSPLHF. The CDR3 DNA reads TGTGCCAGCAGTTACTCCGGGAGGGTCCATAATTCACCCCTCCACTTT.

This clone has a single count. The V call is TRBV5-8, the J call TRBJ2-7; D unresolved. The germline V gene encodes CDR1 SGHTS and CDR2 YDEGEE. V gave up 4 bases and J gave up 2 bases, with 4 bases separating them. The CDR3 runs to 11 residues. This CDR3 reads CASSPAYEQYF. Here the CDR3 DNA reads TGTGCCAGCAGCCCCGCCTACGAGCAGTACTTC.